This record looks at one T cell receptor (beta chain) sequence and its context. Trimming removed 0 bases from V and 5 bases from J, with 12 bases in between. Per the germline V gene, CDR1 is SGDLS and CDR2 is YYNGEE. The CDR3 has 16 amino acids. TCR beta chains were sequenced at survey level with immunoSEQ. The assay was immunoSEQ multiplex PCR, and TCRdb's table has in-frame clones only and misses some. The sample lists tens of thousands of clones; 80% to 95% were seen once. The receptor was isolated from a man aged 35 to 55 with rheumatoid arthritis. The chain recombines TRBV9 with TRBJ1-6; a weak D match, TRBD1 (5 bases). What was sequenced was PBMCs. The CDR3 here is CASSVDSGSNNSPLHF. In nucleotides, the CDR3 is TGTGCCAGCAGCGTAGATTCAGGGAGTAATAATTCACCCCTCCACTTT.